These T cell receptor beta chains were read from a single sample in a study of T-cell reconstitution after alpha-beta-depleted transplantation in children. MiXCR, applied by TCRdb to the PCR reads, yields one record per CDR3 protein. The sample holds 300,000 to 350,000 distinct CDR3 sequences, under 20% seen once. This specimen consisted of PBMCs, mostly from graft donor cells, obtained 360 days after TCRalphabeta/CD19-depleted stem cell transplant. These receptors came from a male patient between 2 and 15 years old who had a stem cell transplant for acute lymphoblastic leukemia, so the T cells may come from the graft donor. Each CDR3 is given with its conserved first and last residue. Each record gives: CDR3 protein, CDR3 DNA, J gene, V gene, clone size, D gene. The D gene is left open where the match is weak. The size field is filled for only some rows; it gives once, few, many or a size class.

CASSLGVSPVSQYF TGTGCCAGCAGCTTAGGTGTTTCACCAGTGTCGCAGTATTTT TRBJ2-3 TRBV7-9 - -
CASSLNPFRSENTEAFF TGTGCCAGCAGTTTAAACCCCTTTCGGAGCGAAAACACTGAAGCTTTCTTT TRBJ1-1 TRBV28 few -
CASSLGGTPTYNEQFF TGTGCCAGCAGCTTGGGTGGGACTCCAACCTACAATGAGCAGTTCTTC TRBJ2-1 TRBV5-4 few -
CASRLAGFSTDTQYF TGTGCCAGCCGACTAGCGGGGTTTAGCACAGATACGCAGTATTTT TRBJ2-3 TRBV27 few TRBD2
CASSWGRGAYGYTF TGCGCCAGCAGCTGGGGCAGGGGAGCCTATGGCTACACCTTC TRBJ1-2 TRBV5-1 - -
CASSQTGTSGRSTDTQYF TGCGCCAGCAGCCAAACCGGGACTAGCGGGAGGAGCACAGATACGCAGTATTTT TRBJ2-3 TRBV4-1 - TRBD2
CASSLLWVGGSGMVYNEQFF TGTGCCAGCAGCTTATTGTGGGTCGGTGGTAGCGGGATGGTGTACAATGAGCAGTTCTTC TRBJ2-1 TRBV11-1 few TRBD2
CASSRDRGGQETQYF TGTGCCAGCAGCCGGGACAGGGGTGGGCAAGAGACCCAGTACTTC TRBJ2-5 TRBV12-3/TRBV12-4 many TRBD1
CASNKGRGLNEKLFF TGTGCCAGCAACAAGGGACGGGGGCTTAATGAAAAACTGTTTTTT TRBJ1-4 TRBV12-3/TRBV12-4 few -
CSVALQVPNTEAFF TGCAGCGTGGCCCTACAGGTCCCGAACACTGAAGCTTTCTTT TRBJ1-1 TRBV29-1 - -
CASSLYRAYNEQFF TGTGCCAGCAGCTTATACAGGGCCTACAATGAGCAGTTCTTC TRBJ2-1 TRBV7-9 - -
CSARMNTEAFF TGCAGTGCTAGAATGAACACTGAAGCTTTCTTT TRBJ1-1 TRBV20-1 many -
CASSLFVARPDTQYF TGTGCCAGCAGCTTATTCGTGGCAAGGCCAGATACGCAGTATTTT TRBJ2-3 TRBV7-9 - -
CASSFSRLAEETQYF TGTGCCAGCAGTTTCTCCCGACTAGCGGAAGAGACCCAGTACTTC TRBJ2-5 TRBV28 - TRBD2
CASSQDRVAGGPGRETQYF TGTGCCAGCAGCCAAGATCGAGTAGCGGGAGGGCCTGGACGAGAGACCCAGTACTTC TRBJ2-5 TRBV4-2 few TRBD2
CATSISGANVLTF TGTGCCACCAGTATATCTGGGGCCAACGTCCTGACTTTC TRBJ2-6 TRBV15 - -
CASSSVAGDWETQYF TGTGCCAGCAGCTCTGTAGCGGGAGATTGGGAGACCCAGTACTTC TRBJ2-5 TRBV7-8 - TRBD2
CAISNDRGAEAFF TGTGCCATCAGTAACGACCGGGGGGCTGAAGCTTTCTTT TRBJ1-1 TRBV10-3 - -
CASSFWSSPLHF TGTGCCAGCAGTTTTTGGAGTTCACCCCTCCACTTT TRBJ1-6 TRBV12-3/TRBV12-4 - -
CASSFEGPGTEAFF TGTGCCAGCAGCTTCGAGGGTCCCGGGACTGAAGCTTTCTTT TRBJ1-1 TRBV11-2 few -
CASQSVFFSGIPNTGELFF TGTGCCAGCCAGAGTGTTTTCTTTAGCGGGATTCCGAACACCGGGGAGCTGTTTTTT TRBJ2-2 TRBV27 few TRBD2
CASSLEGTSGGYAGTQYF TGTGCCAGCAGCTTAGAGGGGACTAGCGGGGGGTATGCGGGGACCCAGTACTTC TRBJ2-5 TRBV11-2 - TRBD2
CSVEAFSGRAQYEQYF TGCAGCGTTGAAGCATTTAGCGGGAGGGCTCAGTACGAGCAGTACTTC TRBJ2-7 TRBV29-1 many TRBD2
CASSFTSGSRTDTQYF TGTGCCAGCAGCTTCACTAGCGGGAGCCGCACAGATACGCAGTATTTT TRBJ2-3 TRBV7-6 many TRBD2
CASSVGPRGQNTQYF TGTGCCAGCAGCGTAGGACCCAGGGGGCAGAATACGCAGTATTTT TRBJ2-3 TRBV9 - TRBD1
CAITTSSGTYNEQFF TGTGCCATCACTACGTCTAGCGGCACCTACAATGAGCAGTTCTTC TRBJ2-1 TRBV10-3 - TRBD2
CASTPARSYNEQFF TGTGCCAGTACCCCCGCGAGAAGCTACAATGAGCAGTTCTTC TRBJ2-1 TRBV19 many -
CASSDILRSNQPQHF TGTGCCAGCAGTGATATCCTCCGATCCAATCAGCCCCAGCATTTT TRBJ1-5 TRBV2 - -
CASSSQVQANEQYF TGTGCCAGCAGCTCCCAGGTACAGGCCAACGAGCAGTACTTC TRBJ2-7 TRBV7-2 - -
CASSLRPLGAGQETQYF TGTGCCAGCAGTTTACGGCCTTTGGGGGCTGGTCAAGAGACCCAGTACTTC TRBJ2-5 TRBV27 few -
CSARDRASYEQYF TGCAGTGCCCGGGACAGGGCTTCCTACGAGCAGTACTTC TRBJ2-7 TRBV20-1 few TRBD1
CATSDPLGAGGGNEQFF TGTGCCACCAGTGATCCGTTAGGAGCGGGAGGGGGGAATGAGCAGTTCTTC TRBJ2-1 TRBV24-1 few TRBD2
CASSSRESRGYTF TGTGCCAGCAGCTCCCGGGAGTCGAGGGGCTACACCTTC TRBJ1-2 TRBV7-2 - -
CASSLHRGDYGYTF TGCGCCAGCAGCTTGCACAGGGGTGACTATGGCTACACCTTC TRBJ1-2 TRBV5-1 few TRBD1
CASSLEGRTDTQYF TGTGCCAGCAGCTTGGAGGGCCGCACAGATACGCAGTATTTT TRBJ2-3 TRBV7-2 few -
CASSWTSGSGELFF TGTGCCAGCAGTTGGACTAGCGGGAGCGGGGAGCTGTTTTTT TRBJ2-2 TRBV12-3/TRBV12-4 few TRBD2
CASSLPPTTVPKPYEQYF TGTGCCAGCAGTTTACCACCGACAACAGTTCCGAAGCCCTACGAGCAGTACTTC TRBJ2-7 TRBV28 few -
CASSAGGIYNEQFF TGTGCCAGCAGTGCAGGGGGGATCTACAATGAGCAGTTCTTC TRBJ2-1 TRBV6-1 - -
CASSLEANGEQYF TGCGCCAGCAGCTTGGAAGCAAACGGCGAGCAGTACTTC TRBJ2-7 TRBV5-1 - -
CASAPGVGTVQETQYF TGTGCCAGCGCCCCGGGGGTCGGGACAGTTCAAGAGACCCAGTACTTC TRBJ2-5 TRBV12-3/TRBV12-4 many -
CASSLRLYRDTYEQYF TGTGCCAGCAGTTTGCGCTTATACCGGGACACCTACGAGCAGTACTTC TRBJ2-7 TRBV12-3/TRBV12-4 few -
CASSQGGHPQETQYF TGCGCCAGCAGCCAAGGTGGACATCCACAAGAGACCCAGTACTTC TRBJ2-5 TRBV4-3 - -
CASSLRTAPYEQYF TGTGCCAGCAGCCTTAGGACGGCACCCTACGAGCAGTACTTC TRBJ2-7 TRBV7-2 - -